The 5 T cell receptor beta chains reported below all come from one sample, sequenced in a study of PD-1 blockade in mismatch repair-deficient tumors. The method was immunoSEQ multiplex PCR; TCRdb's version includes in-frame clones alone and lacks a portion of them. This sample carries tens of thousands of clones, over 70% of them seen once, and the ten largest clones take about 2.4%. The specimen comprised peripheral blood, sampled 12 weeks after starting pembrolizumab. The receptor source for this set is an adult with mismatch repair-deficient cancer.

The V gene is TRBV4-1, the J gene TRBJ2-7, with D uncertain. V was clipped by 1 base and J by 4 bases, with 14 bases between them. Per the germline V gene, CDR1 is MGHRA and CDR2 is YSYEKL. The CDR3 extends over 15 amino acids. CDR3 nucleotide sequence: TGCGCCAGCAGCCAAGTATCAGATAAGAATTACGAGCAGTACTTC. Translated, it gives CASSQVSDKNYEQYF.

This rearrangement joins TRBV7-9 to TRBJ2-3; D gene ambiguous. Germline V lookup: CDR1 SEHNR, CDR2 FQNEAQ (reference sequence). Trimming left V 10 bases short and J 6 bases short, with 11 bases between. This CDR3 is built from 11 residues. DNA for the CDR3: TGTGCCACCGCCGAGTTGGATACGCAGTATTTT. This encodes CATAELDTQYF.

The V call is TRBV10-3, the J call TRBJ2-7; 10 bases match TRBD2. This CDR3 has 14 residues. With 8 bases clipped from V and 0 bases from J, the junction kept 4 bases outside the gene matches. Germline loops: CDR1 ENHRY, CDR2 SYGVKD. CDR3 DNA sequence: TGTGCCATCGGGGCTAGCGGGAGCTCCTACGAGCAGTACTTC. Encoded protein: CAIGASGSSYEQYF.

V gene TRBV30 combines with J gene TRBJ2-7; 9 bases line up with TRBD2. With 4 bases clipped from V and 6 bases from J, the junction kept 13 bases outside the gene matches. CDR1 and CDR2 from the germline V gene are GTSNPN and SVGIG (reference sequence). CDR3 length: 15 amino acids. DNA for the CDR3: TGTGCCTGGAATAGCGGGAGTACTCCCCGAGGCGAGCAGTACTTC. The encoded protein is CAWNSGSTPRGEQYF.

This clone was detected only a few times. V is TRBV30 and J is TRBJ1-3; D gene uncertain. The V end lost 0 bases, the J end lost 4 bases, and 10 bases lay between the germline ends. Germline assignment: CDR1 GTSNPN and CDR2 SVGIG (reference sequence). The CDR3 runs to 14 residues. Here the CDR3 DNA reads TGTGCCTGGAGTGTAGACCCAGCAGGAAACACCATATATTTT. It codes for CAWSVDPAGNTIYF.